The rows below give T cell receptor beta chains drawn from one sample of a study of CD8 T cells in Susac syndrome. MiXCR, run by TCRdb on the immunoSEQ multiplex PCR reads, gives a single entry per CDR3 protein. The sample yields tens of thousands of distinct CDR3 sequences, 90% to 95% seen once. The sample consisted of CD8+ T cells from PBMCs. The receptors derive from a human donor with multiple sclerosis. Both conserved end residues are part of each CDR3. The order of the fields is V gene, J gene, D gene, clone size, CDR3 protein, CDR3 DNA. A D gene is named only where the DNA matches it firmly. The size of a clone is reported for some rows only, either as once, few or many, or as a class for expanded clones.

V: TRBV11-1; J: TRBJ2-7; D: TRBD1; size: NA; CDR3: CASSAQTGGDPYEQYF; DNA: TGTGCCAGCAGCGCCCAGACAGGGGGCGACCCCTACGAGCAGTACTTC
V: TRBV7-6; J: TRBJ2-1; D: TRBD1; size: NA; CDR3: CASSLFPDPYIQGGSYNEQFF; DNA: TGTGCCAGCAGCTTATTCCCCGACCCATATATACAGGGGGGCTCCTACAATGAGCAGTTCTTC
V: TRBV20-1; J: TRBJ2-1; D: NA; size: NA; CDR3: CSARVLTVNEQFF; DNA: TGCAGTGCTAGAGTCCTGACCGTCAATGAGCAGTTCTTC
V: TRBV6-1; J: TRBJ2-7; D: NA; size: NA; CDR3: CASIFEGILSYEQYF; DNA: TGTGCCAGCATTTTCGAGGGAATTCTCTCCTACGAGCAGTACTTC
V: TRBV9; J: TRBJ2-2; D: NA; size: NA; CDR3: CASSVGTTDTGELFF; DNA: TGTGCCAGCAGCGTAGGGACTACCGACACCGGGGAGCTGTTTTTT
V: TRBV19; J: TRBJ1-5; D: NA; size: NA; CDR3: CAAGADSNQPQHF; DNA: TGTGCCGCGGGGGCGGATAGCAATCAGCCCCAGCATTTT
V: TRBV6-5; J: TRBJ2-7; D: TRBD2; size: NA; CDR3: CASRAGWGSYEQYF; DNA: TGTGCCAGCAGAGCGGGATGGGGCTCCTACGAGCAGTACTTC
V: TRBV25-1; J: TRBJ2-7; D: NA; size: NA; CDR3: CASSAQTGEGPTLSYEQYF; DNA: TGTGCCAGCAGTGCCCAAACGGGTGAGGGGCCGACTCTTTCCTACGAGCAGTACTTC
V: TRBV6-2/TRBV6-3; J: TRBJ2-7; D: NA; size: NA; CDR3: CASSNPSPSPYEQYF; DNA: TGTGCCAGCAGCAACCCTAGCCCGAGCCCCTACGAGCAGTACTTC
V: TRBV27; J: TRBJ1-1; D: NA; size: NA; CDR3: CASSLSAGMRTEAFF; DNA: TGTGCCAGCAGTTTATCGGCAGGGATGAGGACTGAAGCTTTCTTT
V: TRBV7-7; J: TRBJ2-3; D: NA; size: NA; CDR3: CASSPTYLADTQYF; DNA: TGTGCCAGCAGCCCAACGTACTTAGCAGATACGCAGTATTTT
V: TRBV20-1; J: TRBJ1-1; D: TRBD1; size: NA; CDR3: CSARGQKNTEAFF; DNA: TGCAGTGCTAGGGGACAGAAAAACACTGAAGCTTTCTTT
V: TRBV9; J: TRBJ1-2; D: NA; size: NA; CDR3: CASSVGEGVVYGYTF; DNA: TGTGCCAGCAGCGTTGGGGAGGGTGTAGTCTATGGCTACACCTTC
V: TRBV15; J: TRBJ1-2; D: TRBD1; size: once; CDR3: CATSRDRGQGYTF; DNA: TGTGCCACCAGCAGGGACAGGGGGCAGGGCTACACCTTC
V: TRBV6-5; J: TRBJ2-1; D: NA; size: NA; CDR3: CASSYSHVSYNEQFF; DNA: TGTGCCAGCAGTTACTCTCACGTGTCCTACAATGAGCAGTTCTTC
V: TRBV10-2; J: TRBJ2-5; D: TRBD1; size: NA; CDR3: CAAGGQGLQETQYF; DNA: TGCGCCGCCGGGGGACAGGGCCTCCAAGAGACCCAGTACTTC
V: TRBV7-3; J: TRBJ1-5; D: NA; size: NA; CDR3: CASSSTIRGACQPQHF; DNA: TGTGCCAGCAGCTCGACTATCCGGGGGGCATGTCAGCCCCAGCATTTT
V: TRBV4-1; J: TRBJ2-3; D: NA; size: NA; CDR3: CASSQGQSADTQYF; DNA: TGCGCCAGCAGCCAAGGCCAGTCAGCAGATACGCAGTATTTT
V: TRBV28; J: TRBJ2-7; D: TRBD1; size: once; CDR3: CASSWSGGSYEQYF; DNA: TGTGCCAGCAGTTGGTCAGGGGGCTCCTACGAGCAGTACTTC
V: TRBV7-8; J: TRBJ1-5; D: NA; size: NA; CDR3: CASSLGHPGSNQPQHF; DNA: TGTGCCAGCAGCTTAGGACACCCAGGGAGCAATCAGCCCCAGCATTTT
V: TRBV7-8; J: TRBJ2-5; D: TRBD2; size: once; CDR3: CACSWTSGGPNQETQYF; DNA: TGTGCCTGCTCGTGGACTAGCGGGGGACCCAACCAAGAGACCCAGTACTTC
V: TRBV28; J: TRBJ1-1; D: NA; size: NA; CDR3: CASSPRWLLNTEAFF; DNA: TGTGCCAGCAGTCCCAGATGGCTTCTGAACACTGAAGCTTTCTTT
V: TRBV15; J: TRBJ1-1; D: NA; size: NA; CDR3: CATSPLWDTYHTEAFF; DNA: TGTGCCACCAGCCCGCTGTGGGACACTTACCACACTGAAGCTTTCTTT
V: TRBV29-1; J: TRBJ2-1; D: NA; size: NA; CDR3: CSVVGERVGDDEQFF; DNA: TGCAGCGTTGTGGGGGAGAGGGTAGGGGATGATGAGCAGTTCTTC
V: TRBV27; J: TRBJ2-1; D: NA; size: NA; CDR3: CASRGSLSSYNEQFF; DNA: TGTGCCAGCAGAGGTAGCCTGAGCTCCTACAATGAGCAGTTCTTC
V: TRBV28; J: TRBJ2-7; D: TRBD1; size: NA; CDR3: CASSPLHTTGGYEQYF; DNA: TGTGCCAGCAGTCCATTACACACGACAGGGGGCTACGAGCAGTACTTC
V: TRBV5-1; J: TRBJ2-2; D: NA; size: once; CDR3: CASRPGLGELFF; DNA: TGCGCCAGCAGACCGGGCCTCGGGGAGCTGTTTTTT
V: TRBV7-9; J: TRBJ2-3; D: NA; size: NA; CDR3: CASRGGGARSTDTQYF; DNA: TGTGCCAGCAGAGGTGGGGGGGCCCGAAGCACAGATACGCAGTATTTT
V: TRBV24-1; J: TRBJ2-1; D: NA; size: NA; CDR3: CATSDLTSRGGQFF; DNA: TGTGCCACCAGTGATTTGACTAGCAGAGGGGGGCAGTTCTTC
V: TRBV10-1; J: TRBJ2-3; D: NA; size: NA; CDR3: CASSEFGGDTQYF; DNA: TGCGCCAGCAGTGAGTTCGGCGGGGATACGCAGTATTTT
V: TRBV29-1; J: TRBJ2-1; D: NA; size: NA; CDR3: CSVGALVVPTMSSFF; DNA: TGCAGCGTGGGGGCACTAGTCGTTCCTACAATGAGCAGTTTCTTC
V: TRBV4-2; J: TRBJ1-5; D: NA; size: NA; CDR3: CASSQGRQATSNQPQHF; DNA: TGTGCCAGCAGCCAGGGTCGACAGGCCACTAGCAATCAGCCCCAGCATTTT
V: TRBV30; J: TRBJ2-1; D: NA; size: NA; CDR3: CAWNGFSYNEQFF; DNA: TGTGCCTGGAACGGGTTCTCCTACAATGAGCAGTTCTTC
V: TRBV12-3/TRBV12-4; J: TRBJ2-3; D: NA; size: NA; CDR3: CASSLDWNAADTQYF; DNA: TGTGCCAGCAGTTTAGACTGGAACGCAGCGGATACGCAGTATTTT
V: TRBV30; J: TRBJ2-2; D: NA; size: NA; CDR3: CAWSRGDTGELFF; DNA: TGTGCCTGGAGTAGAGGGGACACCGGGGAGCTGTTTTTT
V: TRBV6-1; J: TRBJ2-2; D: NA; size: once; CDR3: CASRLDVGGLTGELFF; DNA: TGTGCCAGCCGCTTAGACGTCGGGGGGCTGACCGGGGAGCTGTTTTTT
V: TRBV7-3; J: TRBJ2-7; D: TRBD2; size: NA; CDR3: CASSSGGPGYEQYF; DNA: TGTGCCAGCAGCAGCGGGGGCCCGGGATACGAGCAGTACTTC
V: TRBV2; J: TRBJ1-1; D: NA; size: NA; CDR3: CASSAALNTEAFF; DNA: TGTGCCAGCAGTGCAGCGTTGAACACTGAAGCTTTCTTT
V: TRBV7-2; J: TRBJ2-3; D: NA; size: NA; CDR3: CASSFWGLSLTDTQYF; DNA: TGTGCCAGCAGCTTCTGGGGACTCTCCCTCACAGATACGCAGTATTTT
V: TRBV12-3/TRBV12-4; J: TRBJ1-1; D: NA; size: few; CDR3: CASSFAGNTEAFF; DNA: TGTGCCAGCAGTTTTGCAGGGAACACTGAAGCTTTCTTT
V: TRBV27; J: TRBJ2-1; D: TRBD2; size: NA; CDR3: CASSLQTSGNEQFF; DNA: TGTGCCAGCAGTTTACAGACTAGCGGGAACGAGCAGTTCTTC
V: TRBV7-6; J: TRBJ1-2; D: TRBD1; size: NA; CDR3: CASSDRDRGLHYGYTF; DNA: TGTGCCAGCAGCGACCGGGACAGGGGGTTACACTATGGCTACACCTTC
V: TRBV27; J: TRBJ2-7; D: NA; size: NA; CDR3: CATKDYIGESEQYF; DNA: TGTGCCACCAAGGACTATATAGGGGAGAGCGAGCAGTACTTC
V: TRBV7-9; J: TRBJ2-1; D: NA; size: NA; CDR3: CASSLVDSSDEQFF; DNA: TGTGCCAGCAGCTTAGTTGACTCGTCGGATGAGCAGTTCTTC
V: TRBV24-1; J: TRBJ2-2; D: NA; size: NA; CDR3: CATSDPRQFTGELFF; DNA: TGTGCCACCAGTGACCCCCGACAGTTCACCGGGGAGCTGTTTTTT
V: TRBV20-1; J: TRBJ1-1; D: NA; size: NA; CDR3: CSAIPRQEHTEAFF; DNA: TGCAGTGCTATTCCGAGACAGGAGCACACTGAAGCTTTCTTT
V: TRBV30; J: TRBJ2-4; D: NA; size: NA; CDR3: CAWSVKVFPAKNIQYF; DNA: TGTGCCTGGAGTGTAAAGGTCTTCCCAGCCAAAAACATTCAGTACTTC
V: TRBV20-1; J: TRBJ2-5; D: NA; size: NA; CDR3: CSAEGNQETQYF; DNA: TGCAGTGCAGAAGGGAACCAAGAGACCCAGTACTTC
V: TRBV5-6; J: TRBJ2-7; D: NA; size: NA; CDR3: CASSLATVHEQYF; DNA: TGTGCCAGCAGCTTGGCGACAGTCCACGAGCAGTACTTC
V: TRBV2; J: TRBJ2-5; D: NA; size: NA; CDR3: CASILATLETQYF; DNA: TGTGCCAGCATACTCGCGACTTTGGAGACCCAGTACTTC